The sequence of this T cell receptor (beta chain) was determined in a study of blood T cell repertoires in COVID-19. Per germline, CDR1 SGHDT and CDR2 YYEEEE. This CDR3 region has 14 residues. V dropped 3 bases and J dropped 6 bases, with 16 bases sitting between them. In the authors' methods: Reference gene primer amplification gave estimated nucleated cell counts. Clones were read by immunoSEQ multiplex PCR, and TCRdb kept only the in-frame ones, dropping some. The V and J calls and clone size come from that table; D and trimming were worked out from the DNA. The sample contains hundreds of thousands of clones, around 91% of which appear only once.

The sequence was collected from a woman aged 40 to 50 with COVID-19, enrolled during active disease. The gene calls are TRBV5-6 and TRBJ2-7; TRBD1 might be the D (6 bases). Sequencing was performed on peripheral blood. Here the CDR3 reads CASSWGRGAGEQYF. Written as DNA, the CDR3 is TGTGCCAGCAGCTGGGGCAGGGGTGCGGGCGAGCAGTACTTC.